This T cell receptor (beta chain) is from a study of yellow fever vaccine responses in identical twins. Each CDR3 protein is one row after TCRdb ran MiXCR on the RT-PCR reads. Of 20,000 to 25,000 distinct CDR3 sequences listed, roughly 73% are singletons. In germline, CDR1 is KGHDR, CDR2 SFDVKD. J lost 0 bases, V lost 7 bases, and 0 bases had no gene match. The CDR3 has 14 residues. The chain is built from TRBV24-1 and TRBJ2-2, with TRBD1 matching 8 bases. The sequence was obtained from a young woman who received the yellow fever vaccine. This specimen consisted of T cells from blood (PBMCs), unsorted or a sorted subset (not recorded which), obtained before or after yellow fever vaccination (not recorded which). CDR3: CATRGQANTGELFF. The CDR3 region has the DNA TGTGCCACCAGGGGACAGGCGAACACCGGGGAGCTGTTTTTT.